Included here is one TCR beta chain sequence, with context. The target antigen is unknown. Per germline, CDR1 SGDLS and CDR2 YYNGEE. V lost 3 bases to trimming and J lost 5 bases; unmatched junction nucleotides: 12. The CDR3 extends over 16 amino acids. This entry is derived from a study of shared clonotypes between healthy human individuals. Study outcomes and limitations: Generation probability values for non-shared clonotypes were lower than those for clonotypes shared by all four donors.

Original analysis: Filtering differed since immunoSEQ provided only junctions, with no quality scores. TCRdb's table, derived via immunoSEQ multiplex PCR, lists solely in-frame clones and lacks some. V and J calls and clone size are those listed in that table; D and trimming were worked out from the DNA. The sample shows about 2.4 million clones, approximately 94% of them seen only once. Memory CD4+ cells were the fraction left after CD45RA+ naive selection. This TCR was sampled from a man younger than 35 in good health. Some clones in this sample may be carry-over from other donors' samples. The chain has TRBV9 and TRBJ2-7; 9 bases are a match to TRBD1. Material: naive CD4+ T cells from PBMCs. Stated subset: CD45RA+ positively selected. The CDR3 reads CASSARPGQGVHEQYF. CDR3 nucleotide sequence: TGTGCCAGCAGCGCGCGACCGGGACAGGGTGTCCACGAGCAGTACTTC.